Presented here are 31 T cell receptor beta chains from one specimen sequenced in a study of shared clonotypes between healthy human individuals. Clones were read by immunoSEQ multiplex PCR, and TCRdb kept only the in-frame ones, dropping some. The profile covers just under 350,000 clones, with around 70% appearing a single time and over 9.5% taken by the ten largest. Material: memory CD4+ T cells sorted from blood. Subset given: CD45RA-negative fraction. The receptors here all came from a man under 40 in good health.

This clone was picked up a small number of times. The chain is built from TRBV11-3 and TRBJ2-2; TRBD1 agrees at 7 bases. From germline, CDR1 is SGHNT and CDR2 YENEEA. Trimming cost V 5 bases and J 10 bases; bases outside gene matches: 16. The CDR3 contains 16 residues. The CDR3 nucleotides are TGTGCCAGCAGCCCACGAGGGGGCCATAAGGATGAGGAGCTGTTTTTT. Amino acid sequence: CASSPRGGHKDEELFF.

The V gene is TRBV5-1, the J gene TRBJ2-1; D may be TRBD1 or TRBD2 (5 bases each). The CDR3 has 13 amino acids. Trimming stripped 4 bases from V and 5 bases from J, with 10 bases between. In germline, CDR1 is SGHRS, CDR2 YFSETQ. Here the CDR3 reads CASSPGTNNEQFF. The CDR3 region has the DNA TGCGCCAGCAGCCCAGGGACCAACAATGAGCAGTTCTTC.

The DNA for the CDR3 is TGTGCCAGCAGCGCCCCGACGGACTACGAGCAGTACTTC. Amino acids: CASSAPTDYEQYF. V and J are TRBV7-2 and TRBJ2-7; no clear D. Germline V gene lookup returns CDR1 SGHTA and CDR2 FQGNSA. This CDR3 is built from 13 residues. V lost 5 bases to trimming and J lost 3 bases, with 11 bases between them.

The sample holds one count of this clone. Other DNA sequences in the sample encode the same CDR3. The J gene is TRBJ2-7, the V gene TRBV18; D is unclear. The V gene's germline CDR1 is KGHSH and CDR2 LQKENI. Trimming shortened V by 3 bases and J by 4 bases, and 7 bases separated the two germline ends. This CDR3 has 12 residues. In DNA, the CDR3 is TGTGCCAGCTCACCGGCAGAGTACGAGCAGTACTTC. Amino acids: CASSPAEYEQYF.

The chain joins TRBV19 to TRBJ2-2; TRBD2 agrees at 12 bases. The CDR3 runs to 17 residues. V dropped 6 bases and J dropped 7; count of bases not matched to a gene: 12. Per the germline V gene, CDR1 is LNHDA and CDR2 is SQIVND (reference sequence). CDR3 sequence (DNA): TGTGCCAGTAGACGACTAGCGGGAGATGTGGGGGTCGGGGAGCTGTTTTTT. It specifies CASRRLAGDVGVGELFF.

The chain joins TRBV11-1 to TRBJ2-1, with D tentatively TRBD1 or TRBD2 (5 bases each). V was clipped by 5 bases and J by 0 bases, with 14 bases between them. The CDR3 extends over 16 amino acids. CDR1 and CDR2 from the germline V gene are SGHAT and FQDESV (reference sequence). The CDR3 spells CASSLWGMGSYNEQFF. Written as DNA, the CDR3 is TGTGCCAGCAGCCTTTGGGGGATGGGCTCCTACAATGAGCAGTTCTTC. The full variable domain, completed using reference TRBV11-1 and TRBJ2-1, is EAEVAQSPRYKITEKSQAVAFWCDPISGHATLYWYRQILGQGPELLVQFQDESVVDDSQLPKDRFSAERLKGVDSTLKIQPAELGDSAMYLCASSLWGMGSYNEQFFGPGTRLTVL.

J is TRBJ2-1 and V is TRBV5-1; D remains ambiguous. V was cut by 6 bases and J by 2 bases, with 15 bases left in between. CDR1 is SGHRS and CDR2 is YFSETQ in the germline V gene. The CDR3 length is 15 residues. The CDR3 loop reads CASTLRASTYNEQFF. DNA for the CDR3: TGCGCCAGCACCCTAAGGGCGAGTACCTACAATGAGCAGTTCTTC.

The chain is built from TRBV29-1 and TRBJ1-2; tentatively, D is TRBD1 (5 bases). Germline CDR1 and CDR2: SQVTM and ANQGSEA. This CDR3 is built from 13 residues. V was pared by 3 bases and J by 4 bases, with 12 bases between. The CDR3: CSVDQDRSYGYTF. The CDR3 DNA reads as TGCAGCGTTGACCAAGACAGATCCTATGGCTACACCTTC.

Details on this clone: A junction boundary mismatches the germline segment, possibly from a read error. This rearrangement joins TRBV5-4 to TRBJ1-6, with a weak D call TRBD1 (6 bases). The CDR3 is 16 amino acids. Germline CDR1 SGHNT, CDR2 YYREEE (reference sequence). CDR3 sequence (DNA): TGTGCCAGTAGCTCAATCAGGGACACCTATAATTCACCCCTCCACTTT. Translation gives CASSSIRDTYNSPLHF. Variable domain in full (rest from reference TRBV5-4 and TRBJ1-6): ETGVTQSPTHLIKTRGQQVTLRCSSQSGHNTVSWYQQALGQGPQFIFQYYREEENGRGNFPPRFSGLQFPNYSSELNVNALELDDSALYLCASSSIRDTYNSPLHFGNGTRLTVT.

This CDR3 is CATSRVGATNEKLFF. CDR3 DNA sequence: TGTGCCACCAGCAGAGTGGGGGCAACTAATGAAAAACTGTTTTTT. This rearrangement joins TRBV15 to TRBJ1-4; TRBD1 is a possible D gene (5 bases). Germline V lookup: CDR1 LNHNV, CDR2 YYDKDF (reference sequence). V gave up 1 base and J gave up 0 bases, with 6 bases separating them. The CDR3 totals 15 residues.

This sequence joins TRBV10-2 and TRBJ2-2; no definite D call. Trimming pared 6 bases from V and 6 bases from J, leaving 11 bases between. The germline V gene encodes CDR1 WSHSY and CDR2 SAAADI. The CDR3 runs to 13 residues. CDR3 nucleotides: TGCGCCAGCAGCGAGGTCCAGGCCGGGGAGCTGTTTTTT. It is translated as CASSEVQAGELFF.

This chain connects TRBV11-2 to TRBJ2-5; no firm D call. Germline V gene lookup returns CDR1 SGHAT and CDR2 FQNNGV. CDR3 length: 12 residues. The V gene lost 2 bases and the J gene lost 5 bases, with 6 bases spanning the gap. In DNA, the CDR3 is TGTGCCAGCAGCTTACAAATGGAGACCCAGTACTTC. As protein: CASSLQMETQYF.

V is TRBV28 and J is TRBJ2-2; 11 bases are a match to TRBD1. CDR3 size: 16 residues. J lost 6 bases, V lost 6 bases, and 9 bases had no gene match. Germline CDR1 is MDHEN and CDR2 is SYDVKM. For the CDR3, the DNA is TGTGCCAGCAGCCTTGCGGACAGGGGGCGCCCCGGGGAGCTGTTTTTT. Amino acids: CASSLADRGRPGELFF.

The chain carries TRBV5-5 and TRBJ2-1; D unresolved. Trimming took off 0 bases at V and 2 bases at J, with 9 bases between the two ends. The CDR3 sequence is 15 residues long. The V gene's germline CDR1 is SGHKS and CDR2 YYEKEE (reference sequence). The CDR3 sequence: CASSLGTETYNEQFF. CDR3 sequence (DNA): TGTGCCAGCAGCTTGGGGACCGAGACCTACAATGAGCAGTTCTTC.

Remarks on this clone: Other DNA sequences from this sample encode an identical CDR3 as well. The chain recombines TRBV27 with TRBJ2-5; D is unclear. Germline loops: CDR1 MNHEY, CDR2 SMNVEV (reference sequence). V was clipped by 2 bases and J by 5 bases, with 9 bases between them. This CDR3 contains 13 residues. CDR3 nucleotides: TGTGCCAGCAGTTTAGACGGGCGGGAGACCCAGTACTTC. It is translated as CASSLDGRETQYF.

This chain joins TRBV7-3 and TRBJ1-4; D unresolved. Germline V CDR1 and CDR2: SGHTA, FQGTGA. The CDR3 loop spans 13 amino acids. Trimming shortened V by 5 bases and J by 5 bases, and 9 bases separated the two germline ends. CDR3 sequence: CASSRNKNEKLFF. The CDR3 DNA reads TGTGCCAGCAGCCGAAATAAAAATGAAAAACTGTTTTTT.

The V and J genes are TRBV6-1 and TRBJ2-3; D may correspond to TRBD1 or TRBD2 (5 bases each). Trimming pared 6 bases from V and 5 bases from J, leaving 12 bases between. Germline V gene lookup returns CDR1 MNHNS and CDR2 SASEGT. The length of the CDR3 is 13 residues. CDR3 sequence reads: CASSLDGGDTQYF. The CDR3 coding sequence is TGTGCCAGCAGCCTAGATGGGGGAGATACGCAGTATTTT.

This clone occurred a few times. V and J are TRBV9 and TRBJ1-4, with D perhaps TRBD1 (5 bases). Germline lookup yields CDR1 SGDLS and CDR2 YYNGEE. The CDR3 is 14 residues long. The V and J ends lost 3 bases and 6 bases respectively, with 12 bases between them. CDR3 in amino acids: CASSANQGDEKLFF. CDR3 bases: TGTGCCAGCAGCGCCAATCAAGGGGATGAAAAACTGTTTTTT.

V and J are TRBV4-2 and TRBJ2-2, with D hard to call. The CDR3 sequence is 19 residues long. The germline V gene encodes CDR1 LGHNA and CDR2 YNFKEQ. Trimming left V 0 bases short and J 0 bases short, with 17 bases between. The CDR3 nucleotides are TGTGCCAGCAGCCAAGATCCCACTGGGTTGTTCGCGAACACCGGGGAGCTGTTTTTT. As protein: CASSQDPTGLFANTGELFF.

The chain combines TRBV30 with TRBJ2-7, with 11 bases identical to TRBD2. Germline V gives CDR1 GTSNPN, CDR2 SVGIG (reference sequence). The CDR3 length is 12 residues. Trimming at V came to 5 bases and at J to 3 bases, leaving 0 bases not matched to a gene. The CDR3 DNA sequence: TGTGCCTGGGGGACTAGCGGCTACGAGCAGTACTTC. It encodes CAWGTSGYEQYF.

The table lists this clone with a few counts. The same CDR3 is also encoded by other DNA sequences in this sample. The DNA of the CDR3 is TGCGCCAGCAGCCTTCACAGGGGGCCTACCTACGAGCAGTACTTC. Protein product: CASSLHRGPTYEQYF. The chain carries TRBV4-3 and TRBJ2-7; 9 positions agree with TRBD1. Germline V CDR1 and CDR2: LGHNA, YSLEER. Trimming cost V 4 bases and J 2 bases; bases outside gene matches: 6. The CDR3 is 15 amino acids.

The chain carries TRBV5-4 and TRBJ2-5, with 7 bases aligning to TRBD1. The CDR3 totals 14 residues. In germline, CDR1 is SGHNT, CDR2 YYREEE (reference sequence). Trimming at V came to 5 bases and at J to 8 bases, leaving 12 bases not matched to a gene. The CDR3 DNA sequence: TGTGCCAGCAGGGCTACAGGACAGGCGTTAACCCAGTACTTC. Residues: CASRATGQALTQYF. The whole variable domain, filled in from reference TRBV5-4 and TRBJ2-5, reads ETGVTQSPTHLIKTRGQQVTLRCSSQSGHNTVSWYQQALGQGPQFIFQYYREEENGRGNFPPRFSGLQFPNYSSELNVNALELDDSALYLCASRATGQALTQYFGPGTRLLVL.

The J gene is TRBJ2-7, the V gene TRBV9; TRBD2 might be the D (6 bases). In germline, CDR1 is SGDLS, CDR2 YYNGEE. Trimming took off 0 bases at V and 1 base at J, with 14 bases between the two ends. The CDR3 runs 16 residues. CDR3 sequence: CASSVAAGLGSYEQYF. The CDR3 bases are TGTGCCAGCAGCGTAGCGGCGGGGCTAGGGTCCTACGAGCAGTACTTC.

The chain is built from TRBV2 and TRBJ2-7; 7 bases fit TRBD2. Per the germline V gene, CDR1 is SNHLY and CDR2 is FYNNEI. V shed 6 bases, J shed 1 base, and the junction held 18 bases outside the gene matches. CDR3 length equals 18 residues. The CDR3 DNA follows: TGTGCCAGCAGCCTAGCTGTGGTAGCGGGTTCACCTTCCTACGAGCAGTACTTC. Its protein is CASSLAVVAGSPSYEQYF.

In its sample, this clone was seen once. A single base separates this from a much larger clone, so it may be a read error. The same CDR3 arises from other DNA sequences in this sample as well. The chain employs TRBV10-3 and TRBJ2-3, with 16 bases aligning to TRBD2. CDR1 and CDR2 from the germline V gene are ENHRY and SYGVKD. This CDR3 has 17 amino acids. Unmatched junction bases numbered 2, after V lost 4 bases and J lost 1 base. CDR3 sequence reads: CAISGGLAGGGTDTQYF. For the CDR3, the DNA is TGTGCCATCAGTGGGGGACTAGCGGGAGGGGGCACAGATACGCAGTATTTT.

The rearrangement uses TRBV5-4 and TRBJ1-2, with 8 bases that match TRBD1. CDR3 size: 15 residues. V shed 4 bases, J shed 2 bases, and the junction held 7 bases outside the gene matches. The germline V gene has CDR1 SGHNT and CDR2 YYREEE (reference sequence). This chain's CDR3 is CASSPGTGENYGYTF. The DNA for the CDR3 is TGTGCCAGCAGCCCGGGGACAGGCGAAAACTATGGCTACACCTTC.

In its sample, this clone was seen once. CDR3 nucleotide sequence: TGCAGCGTGCGGACTAGCGGGGGTACATACAGCTCCTACAATGAGCAGTTCTTC. Translating gives CSVRTSGGTYSSYNEQFF. The chain is built from TRBV29-1 and TRBJ2-1; TRBD2 matches at 13 bases. The germline V gene has CDR1 SQVTM and CDR2 ANQGSEA. V dropped 6 bases and J dropped 0; count of bases not matched to a gene: 11. CDR3 size: 18 residues.

This clone was detected once. The V gene is TRBV28, the J gene TRBJ1-1, with D unresolved. This CDR3 region has 14 residues. Trimming took off 4 bases at V and 0 bases at J, with 9 bases between the two ends. Germline V lookup: CDR1 MDHEN, CDR2 SYDVKM. CDR3 DNA sequence: TGTGCCAGCAGTTCAACAGTCATGAACACTGAAGCTTTCTTT. It codes for CASSSTVMNTEAFF.

This clone showed up just a few times. The chain links TRBV7-8 to TRBJ2-7; a possible D gene is TRBD1 (5 bases). The CDR3 extends over 13 amino acids. Deletions cut 2 bases from V and 2 bases from J, with 7 bases between. Germline V CDR1 and CDR2: SGHVS, FQNEAQ. This CDR3 reads CASSLQGPYEQYF. CDR3 in DNA: TGTGCCAGCAGCTTACAGGGTCCCTACGAGCAGTACTTC.

The chain combines TRBV6-1 with TRBJ2-2; 8 bases are a match to TRBD1. Germline V gene lookup returns CDR1 MNHNS and CDR2 SASEGT. The CDR3 consists of 16 residues. V dropped 1 base and J dropped 4; count of bases not matched to a gene: 5. CDR3: CASSEVQGAGTGELFF. The CDR3 coding sequence is TGTGCCAGCAGTGAAGTGCAGGGGGCGGGCACCGGGGAGCTGTTTTTT.

Only a few counts were recorded for this clone. The rearrangement uses TRBV5-1 and TRBJ1-1, with D possibly matching TRBD1 (5 bases). This CDR3 contains 14 residues. CDR1 is SGHRS and CDR2 is YFSETQ in the germline V gene. Trimming cost V 3 bases and J 1 base, with 10 bases left between them. The CDR3 coding sequence is TGCGCCAGCAGCTCGGGACTCAGGAACACTGAAGCTTTCTTT. Protein sequence: CASSSGLRNTEAFF.